This T cell receptor beta chain originates from a study of blood T cell repertoires in COVID-19. Trimming took 7 bases from V and 6 from J, leaving 16 bases between them. CDR1 MNHEY and CDR2 SVGAGI come from the germline V gene. This CDR3 is 15 amino acids long. Some clones are missing from TCRdb's copy, which holds only in-frame ones; the method was immunoSEQ multiplex PCR. This table holds 55,000 to 60,000 clones, approximately 81% found once. This clonotype was sampled from a man aged 40-49 years with active COVID-19. Sequencing input: peripheral blood. The V call is TRBV6-5, the J call TRBJ1-6, with unresolved D. CDR3 bases: TGTGCCAGCACCGAAGAGGGTATAGTTAATTCACCCCTCCACTTT. It encodes CASTEEGIVNSPLHF.